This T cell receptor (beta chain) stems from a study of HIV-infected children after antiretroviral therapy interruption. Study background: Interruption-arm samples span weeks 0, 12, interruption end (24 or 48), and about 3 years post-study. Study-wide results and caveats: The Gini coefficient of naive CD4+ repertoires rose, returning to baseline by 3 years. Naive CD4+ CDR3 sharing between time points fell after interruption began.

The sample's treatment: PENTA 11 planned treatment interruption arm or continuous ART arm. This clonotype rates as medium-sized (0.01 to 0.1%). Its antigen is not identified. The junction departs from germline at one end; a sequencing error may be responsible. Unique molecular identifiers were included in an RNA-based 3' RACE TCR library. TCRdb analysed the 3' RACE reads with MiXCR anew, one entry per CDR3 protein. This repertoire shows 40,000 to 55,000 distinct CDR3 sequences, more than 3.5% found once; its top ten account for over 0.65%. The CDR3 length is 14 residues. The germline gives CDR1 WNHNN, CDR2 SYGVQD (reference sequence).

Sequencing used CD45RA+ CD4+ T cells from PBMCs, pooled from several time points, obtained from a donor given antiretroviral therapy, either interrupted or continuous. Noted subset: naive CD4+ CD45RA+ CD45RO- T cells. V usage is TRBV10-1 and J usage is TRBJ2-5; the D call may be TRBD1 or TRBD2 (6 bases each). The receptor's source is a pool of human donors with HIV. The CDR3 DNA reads TGTGCCAGCAGTGATGAGGGGGGCCAAGACACCCAGTACTTT. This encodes CASSDEGGQDTQYF.